These T cell receptor beta chains were read from a single sample in a study of blood T cells in healthy people across ages. TCRdb ran MiXCR on the 5' RACE reads and lists one entry per CDR3 protein. The sample records about 510,000 distinct CDR3 sequences, about 25% being singletons. These sequences were also reported in another study, on T cells of mothers and their children.

The sample was blood. The receptors here all came from a boy between 2 and 10 years old in good health. Each CDR3 is given with its conserved first and last residue. Fields, in order: clone size, J gene, V gene, D gene, CDR3 protein, CDR3 DNA. A D gene is named only where the DNA matches it firmly. The size entry is marked missing in some rows and otherwise reads once, few, many or a size class.

clone size: .
J gene: TRBJ2-5
V gene: TRBV30
D gene: TRBD2
CDR3 protein: CAWGLAGGKGVTQYF
CDR3 DNA: TGTGCCTGGGGACTAGCGGGAGGAAAGGGGGTGACCCAGTACTTC

clone size: .
J gene: TRBJ2-3
V gene: TRBV5-6
D gene: .
CDR3 protein: CASSVQRTYTDTQYF
CDR3 DNA: TGTGCCAGCAGCGTGCAACGGACATACACAGATACGCAGTATTTT

clone size: .
J gene: TRBJ2-5
V gene: TRBV6-2/TRBV6-3
D gene: .
CDR3 protein: CASSYSVASQLYEQHF
CDR3 DNA: TGTGCCAGCAGTTACTCGGTAGCGTCCCAACTATACGAGCAGCACTTC

clone size: .
J gene: TRBJ2-2
V gene: TRBV5-1
D gene: TRBD2
CDR3 protein: CASSVGTSGPLGELFF
CDR3 DNA: TGCGCCAGCAGCGTCGGGACTAGCGGACCCCTCGGGGAGCTGTTTTTT

clone size: .
J gene: TRBJ2-2
V gene: TRBV20-1
D gene: TRBD1
CDR3 protein: CSATTGYTGELFF
CDR3 DNA: TGCAGTGCTACGACAGGGTACACCGGGGAGCTGTTTTTT

clone size: few
J gene: TRBJ2-6
V gene: TRBV5-8
D gene: .
CDR3 protein: CASSLFLSGANVLTF
CDR3 DNA: TGTGCCAGCAGCTTGTTCCTCTCTGGGGCCAACGTCCTGACTTTC

clone size: .
J gene: TRBJ2-1
V gene: TRBV6-6
D gene: TRBD2
CDR3 protein: CASSRAGGLIEQFF
CDR3 DNA: TGTGCCAGCAGCAGGGCGGGGGGGCTAATTGAGCAGTTCTTC

clone size: .
J gene: TRBJ2-5
V gene: TRBV20-1
D gene: TRBD2
CDR3 protein: CSAAGGSFGQETQYF
CDR3 DNA: TGCAGTGCTGCGGGGGGGTCGTTTGGCCAAGAGACCCAGTACTTC

clone size: .
J gene: TRBJ2-1
V gene: TRBV3-1
D gene: .
CDR3 protein: CASSPAEGGANEQFF
CDR3 DNA: TGTGCCAGCAGCCCCGCCGAAGGGGGGGCAAATGAGCAGTTCTTC

clone size: few
J gene: TRBJ1-2
V gene: TRBV12-3/TRBV12-4
D gene: .
CDR3 protein: CASSFGKGGGNYGYTF
CDR3 DNA: TGTGCCAGCAGTTTCGGCAAAGGGGGTGGGAACTATGGCTACACCTTC

clone size: .
J gene: TRBJ2-5
V gene: TRBV7-9
D gene: .
CDR3 protein: CASSLAEGSETQYF
CDR3 DNA: TGTGCCAGCAGCTTAGCGGAAGGATCCGAGACCCAGTACTTC

clone size: few
J gene: TRBJ2-5
V gene: TRBV20-1
D gene: .
CDR3 protein: CSASGGTQYF
CDR3 DNA: TGCAGTGCTTCCGGCGGGACCCAGTACTTC

clone size: .
J gene: TRBJ2-1
V gene: TRBV11-1
D gene: .
CDR3 protein: CASSFQGRAYNEQFF
CDR3 DNA: TGTGCCAGCAGCTTTCAGGGGCGCGCTTACAATGAGCAGTTCTTC

clone size: .
J gene: TRBJ2-5
V gene: TRBV6-6
D gene: .
CDR3 protein: CASRSWVSETQYF
CDR3 DNA: TGTGCCAGCAGGTCGTGGGTCTCGGAGACCCAGTACTTC

clone size: .
J gene: TRBJ2-1
V gene: TRBV29-1
D gene: .
CDR3 protein: CSVEDRGYNEQFF
CDR3 DNA: TGCAGCGTTGAAGACAGGGGCTACAATGAGCAGTTCTTC

clone size: .
J gene: TRBJ2-5
V gene: TRBV20-1
D gene: .
CDR3 protein: CSATGLTEETQYF
CDR3 DNA: TGCAGTGCCACGGGACTGACTGAAGAGACCCAGTACTTC

clone size: .
J gene: TRBJ2-1
V gene: TRBV4-1
D gene: TRBD2
CDR3 protein: CASSQPAGEGEQFF
CDR3 DNA: TGCGCCAGCAGCCAGCCAGCGGGAGAGGGTGAGCAGTTCTTC

clone size: few
J gene: TRBJ2-7
V gene: TRBV27
D gene: TRBD1
CDR3 protein: CASSPGQGPTYEQYF
CDR3 DNA: TGTGCCAGCAGTCCGGGACAGGGCCCAACCTACGAGCAGTACTTC

clone size: .
J gene: TRBJ1-2
V gene: TRBV7-6
D gene: TRBD1
CDR3 protein: CASSPTPDRDRGYTF
CDR3 DNA: TGTGCCAGCAGCCCCACCCCGGACAGGGATAGAGGCTACACCTTC

clone size: .
J gene: TRBJ2-1
V gene: TRBV27
D gene: TRBD2
CDR3 protein: CASSLLVGRYYNEQFF
CDR3 DNA: TGTGCCAGCAGTTTACTAGTCGGGAGGTACTACAATGAGCAGTTCTTC

clone size: .
J gene: TRBJ2-1
V gene: TRBV3-1
D gene: .
CDR3 protein: CASSQDLGGLGGNEQFF
CDR3 DNA: TGTGCCAGCAGCCAAGACCTGGGAGGACTAGGGGGCAATGAGCAGTTCTTC

clone size: few
J gene: TRBJ2-1
V gene: TRBV2
D gene: .
CDR3 protein: CASKGPNEQFF
CDR3 DNA: TGTGCCAGCAAGGGGCCCAATGAGCAGTTCTTC